The T cell receptor beta chain described here comes from a study of blood T cells in healthy people across ages. Whenever a sample was processed, at least 6.5 million PBMCs were isolated. For this clonotype: Its target is not known.

For the second PCR, which ran for roughly 7 to 11 cycles, a sample-barcoded 5' primer and a J-beta primer mix were used. Each cDNA molecule, via a template-switch adaptor with 12 random nucleotides, was tagged. TCRdb re-derived calls from the 5' RACE reads in MiXCR, one entry per CDR3 protein. This sample carries approximately 800,000 distinct CDR3 sequences, about 53% of them seen once, and the ten largest clones take 41%. General study points: Long-lived donors carried more naive CD4+ cells and greater diversity than aged donors.

The source is a man of 80 years or more in good health. Sequenced sample: blood.

CDR3 sequence (DNA): TGTGCCAGCAGCCCCGAATGGGATACGCAGTATTTT. Amino acids: CASSPEWDTQYF. This chain uses TRBV3-1 with TRBJ2-3; D gene uncertain. Germline CDR1 and CDR2: LGHDT and YNNKEL (reference sequence). Trimming took off 4 bases at V and 6 bases at J, with 8 bases between the two ends. The length of the CDR3 is 12 residues.